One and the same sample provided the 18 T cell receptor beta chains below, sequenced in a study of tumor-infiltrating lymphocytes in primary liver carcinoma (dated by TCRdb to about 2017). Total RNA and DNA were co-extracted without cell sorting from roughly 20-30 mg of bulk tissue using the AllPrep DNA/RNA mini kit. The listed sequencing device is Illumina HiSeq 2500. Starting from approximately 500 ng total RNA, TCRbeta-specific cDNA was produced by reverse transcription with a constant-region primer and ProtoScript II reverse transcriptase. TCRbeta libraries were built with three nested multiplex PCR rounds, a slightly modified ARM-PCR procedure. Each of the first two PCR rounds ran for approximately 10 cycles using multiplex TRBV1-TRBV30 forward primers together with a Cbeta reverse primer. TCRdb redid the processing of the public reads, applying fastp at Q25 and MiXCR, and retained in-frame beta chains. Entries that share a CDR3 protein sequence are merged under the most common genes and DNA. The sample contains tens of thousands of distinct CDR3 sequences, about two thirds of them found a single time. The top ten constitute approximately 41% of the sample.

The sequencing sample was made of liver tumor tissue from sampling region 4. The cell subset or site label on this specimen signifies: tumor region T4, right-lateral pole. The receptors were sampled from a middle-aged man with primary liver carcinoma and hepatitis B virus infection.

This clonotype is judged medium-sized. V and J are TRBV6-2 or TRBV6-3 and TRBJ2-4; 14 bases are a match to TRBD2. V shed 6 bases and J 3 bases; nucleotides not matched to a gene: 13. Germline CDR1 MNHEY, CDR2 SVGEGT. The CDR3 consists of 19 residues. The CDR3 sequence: CASSVNAGLAGVDKNIQYF. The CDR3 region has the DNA TGTGCCAGCAGCGTTAACGCGGGACTAGCGGGAGTGGACAAAAACATTCAGTACTTC.

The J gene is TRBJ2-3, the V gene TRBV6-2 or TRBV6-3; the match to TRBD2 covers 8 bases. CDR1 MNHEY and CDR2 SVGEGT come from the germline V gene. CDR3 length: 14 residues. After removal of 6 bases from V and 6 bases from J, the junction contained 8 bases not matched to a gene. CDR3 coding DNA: TGTGCCAGCAGCACCAAGCGGGAGCCTGATACGCAGTATTTT. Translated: CASSTKREPDTQYF.

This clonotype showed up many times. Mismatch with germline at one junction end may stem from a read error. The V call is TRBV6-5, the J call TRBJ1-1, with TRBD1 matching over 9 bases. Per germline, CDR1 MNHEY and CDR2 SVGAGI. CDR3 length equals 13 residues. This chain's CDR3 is CAGSRTGETEAFF. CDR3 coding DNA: TGTGCCGGCAGTAGGACAGGGGAAACAGAAGCTTTCTTT.

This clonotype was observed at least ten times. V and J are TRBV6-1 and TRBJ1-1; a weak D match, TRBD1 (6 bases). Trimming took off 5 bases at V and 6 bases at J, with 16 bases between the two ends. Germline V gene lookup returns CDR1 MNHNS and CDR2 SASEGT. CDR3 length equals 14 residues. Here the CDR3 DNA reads TGTGCCAGCAGTCCCCGATCGGGGGGCTCTGAAGCTTTCTTT. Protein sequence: CASSPRSGGSEAFF.

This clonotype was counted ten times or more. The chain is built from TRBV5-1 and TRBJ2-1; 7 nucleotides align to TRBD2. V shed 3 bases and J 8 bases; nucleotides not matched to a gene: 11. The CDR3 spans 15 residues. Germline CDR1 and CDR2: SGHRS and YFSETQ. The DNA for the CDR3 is TGCGCCAGCAGCTCCAGCGGGATCTCATCACATGAGCAGTTCTTC. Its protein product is CASSSSGISSHEQFF. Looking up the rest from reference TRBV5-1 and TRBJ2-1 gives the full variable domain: KAGVTQTPRYLIKTRGQQVTLSCSPISGHRSVSWYQQTPGQGLQFLFEYFSETQRNKGNFPGRFSGRQFSNSRSEMNVSTLELGDSALYLCASSSSGISSHEQFFGPGTRLTVL.

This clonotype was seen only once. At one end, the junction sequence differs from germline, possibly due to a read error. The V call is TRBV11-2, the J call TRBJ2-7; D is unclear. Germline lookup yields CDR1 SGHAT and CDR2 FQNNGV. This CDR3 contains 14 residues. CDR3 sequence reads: CASSLDLGRREQYF. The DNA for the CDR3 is TGTGCCAGCAGTTTAGATCTTGGTAGACGGGAGCAGTACTTC.

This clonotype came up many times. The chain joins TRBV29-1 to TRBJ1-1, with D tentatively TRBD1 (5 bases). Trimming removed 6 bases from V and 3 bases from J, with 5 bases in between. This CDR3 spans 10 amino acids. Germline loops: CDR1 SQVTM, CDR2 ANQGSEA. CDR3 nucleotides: TGCAGCGTGGGGGACACTGAAGCTTTCTTT. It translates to CSVGDTEAFF. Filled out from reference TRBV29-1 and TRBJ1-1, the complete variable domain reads SAVISQKPSRDICQRGTSLTIQCQVDSQVTMMFWYRQQPGQSLTLIATANQGSEATYESGFVIDKFPISRPNLTFSTLTVSNMSPEDSSIYLCSVGDTEAFFGQGTRLTVV.

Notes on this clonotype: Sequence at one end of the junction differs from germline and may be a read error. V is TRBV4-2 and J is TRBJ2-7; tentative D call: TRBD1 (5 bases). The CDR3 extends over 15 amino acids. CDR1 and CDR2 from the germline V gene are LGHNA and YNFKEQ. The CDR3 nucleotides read TGTGCCTGTAGCCAAGTACAGGAAAGCTCCTACGAGCAGAACTTC. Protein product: CACSQVQESSYEQNF.

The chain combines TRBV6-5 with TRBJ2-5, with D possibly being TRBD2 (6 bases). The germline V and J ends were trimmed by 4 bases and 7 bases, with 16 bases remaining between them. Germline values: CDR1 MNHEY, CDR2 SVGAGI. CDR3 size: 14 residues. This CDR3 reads CASSFSEGKGTQYF. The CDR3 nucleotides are TGTGCCAGCAGTTTCTCGGAGGGGAAAGGGACCCAGTACTTC.

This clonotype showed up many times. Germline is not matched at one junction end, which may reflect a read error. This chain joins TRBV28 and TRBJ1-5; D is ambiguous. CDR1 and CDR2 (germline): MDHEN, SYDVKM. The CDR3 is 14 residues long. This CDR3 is CAGRLTWSTQPQHF. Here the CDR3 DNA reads TGTGCCGGCAGGCTCACATGGTCGACTCAGCCCCAGCATTTT.

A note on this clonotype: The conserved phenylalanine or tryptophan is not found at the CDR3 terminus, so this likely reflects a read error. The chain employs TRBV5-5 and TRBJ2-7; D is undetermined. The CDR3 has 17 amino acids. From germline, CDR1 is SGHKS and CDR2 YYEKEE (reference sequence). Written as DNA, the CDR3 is TGCGTCAGCAGCTTGGAGCAACACCTGACTCGGCCCTACGAGCAGTACTTA. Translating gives CVSSLEQHLTRPYEQYL.

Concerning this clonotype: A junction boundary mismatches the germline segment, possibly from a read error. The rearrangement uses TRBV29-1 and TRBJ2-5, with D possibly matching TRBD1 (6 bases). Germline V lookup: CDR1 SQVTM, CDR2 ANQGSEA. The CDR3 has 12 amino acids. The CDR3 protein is CSVAGQQETQYF. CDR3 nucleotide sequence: TGCAGCGTTGCTGGACAGCAAGAGACTCAGTACTTC.

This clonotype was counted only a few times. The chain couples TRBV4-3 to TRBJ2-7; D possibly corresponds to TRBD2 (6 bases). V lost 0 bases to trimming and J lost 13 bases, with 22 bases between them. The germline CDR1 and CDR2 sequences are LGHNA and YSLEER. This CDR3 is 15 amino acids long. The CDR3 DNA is TGCGCCAGCAGCCAAGATCGGGAGACTCTCTACGAACAATACTTC. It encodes CASSQDRETLYEQYF.

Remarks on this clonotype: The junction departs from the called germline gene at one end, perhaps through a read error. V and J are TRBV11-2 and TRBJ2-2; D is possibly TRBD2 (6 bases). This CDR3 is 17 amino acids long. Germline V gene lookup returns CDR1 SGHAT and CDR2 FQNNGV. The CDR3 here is CASSLVLGGANTWELLF. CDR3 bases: TGTGCCAGTAGCTTAGTATTAGGAGGGGCGAACACCTGGGAGCTGTTGTTT.

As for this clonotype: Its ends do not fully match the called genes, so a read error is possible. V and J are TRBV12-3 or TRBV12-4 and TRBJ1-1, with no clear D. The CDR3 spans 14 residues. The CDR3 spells CISSAGTLNTEAFF. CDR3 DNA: TGTATCAGCAGCGCCGGTACCTTGAACACTGAGGCTTTCTTT.

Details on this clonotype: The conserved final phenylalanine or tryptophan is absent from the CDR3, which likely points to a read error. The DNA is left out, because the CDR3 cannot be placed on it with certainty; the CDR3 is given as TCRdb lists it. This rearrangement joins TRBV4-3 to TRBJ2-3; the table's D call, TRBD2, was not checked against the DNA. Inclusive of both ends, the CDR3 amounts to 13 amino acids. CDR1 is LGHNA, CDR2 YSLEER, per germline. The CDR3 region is CASGQDAGDTRYS.

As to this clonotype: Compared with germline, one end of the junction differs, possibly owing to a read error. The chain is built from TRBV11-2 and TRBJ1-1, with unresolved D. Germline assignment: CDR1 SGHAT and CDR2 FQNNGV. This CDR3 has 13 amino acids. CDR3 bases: TGTGCCATCAGCCTCGGGCTGAACACTGAAGCTTTCTTT. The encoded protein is CAISLGLNTEAFF.

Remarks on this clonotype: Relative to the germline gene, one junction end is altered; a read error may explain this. For the CDR3, the DNA is TGTGCCAGCAGTCTGTGGACTAGCGGGAGAGTCAGCGAGCAGCACTTC. It codes for CASSLWTSGRVSEQHF. V gene TRBV12-3 or TRBV12-4 combines with J gene TRBJ2-7, with 13 bases that match TRBD2. The CDR3 covers 16 residues.